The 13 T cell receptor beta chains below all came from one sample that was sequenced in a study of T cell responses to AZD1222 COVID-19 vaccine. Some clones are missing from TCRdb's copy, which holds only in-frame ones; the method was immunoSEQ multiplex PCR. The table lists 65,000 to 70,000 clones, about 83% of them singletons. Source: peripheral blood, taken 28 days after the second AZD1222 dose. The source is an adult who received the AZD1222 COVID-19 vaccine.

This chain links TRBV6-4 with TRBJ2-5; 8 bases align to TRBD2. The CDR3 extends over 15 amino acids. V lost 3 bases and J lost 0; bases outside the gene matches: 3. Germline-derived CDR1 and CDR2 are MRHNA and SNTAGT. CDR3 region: CASSESGGDQETQYF. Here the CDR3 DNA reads TGTGCCAGCAGTGAGAGCGGGGGAGACCAAGAGACCCAGTACTTC.

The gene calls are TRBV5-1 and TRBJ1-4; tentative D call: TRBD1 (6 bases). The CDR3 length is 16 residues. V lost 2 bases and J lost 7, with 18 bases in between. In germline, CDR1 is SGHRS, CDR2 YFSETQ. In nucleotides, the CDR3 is TGCGCCAGCAGCTTAGAGAACAGGGTTAAATTTGAAAAACTGTTTTTT. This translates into CASSLENRVKFEKLFF.

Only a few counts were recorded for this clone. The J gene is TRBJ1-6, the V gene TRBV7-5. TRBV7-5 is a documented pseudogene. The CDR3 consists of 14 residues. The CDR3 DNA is TGTGCCAGAAGCTTAGCCGGGCGGGCCGCACCCCTCCACTTT. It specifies CARSLAGRAAPLHF.

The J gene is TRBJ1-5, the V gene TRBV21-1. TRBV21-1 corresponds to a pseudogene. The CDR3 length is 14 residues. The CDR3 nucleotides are TGTGCCAGCAGCGCCCCCCGGGCGAATCAGCCCCAGCATTTT. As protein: CASSAPRANQPQHF.

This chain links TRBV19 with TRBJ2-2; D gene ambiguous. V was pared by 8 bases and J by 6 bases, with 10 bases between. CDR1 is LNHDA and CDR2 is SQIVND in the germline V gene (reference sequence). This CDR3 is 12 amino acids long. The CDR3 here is CASGGFPGELFF. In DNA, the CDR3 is TGTGCCAGTGGTGGTTTCCCCGGGGAGCTGTTTTTT. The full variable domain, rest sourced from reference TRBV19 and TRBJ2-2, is DGGITQSPKYLFRKEGQNVTLSCEQNLNHDAMYWYRQDPGQGLRLIYYSQIVNDFQKGDIAEGYSVSREKKESFPLTVTSAQKNPTAFYLCASGGFPGELFFGEGSRLTVL.

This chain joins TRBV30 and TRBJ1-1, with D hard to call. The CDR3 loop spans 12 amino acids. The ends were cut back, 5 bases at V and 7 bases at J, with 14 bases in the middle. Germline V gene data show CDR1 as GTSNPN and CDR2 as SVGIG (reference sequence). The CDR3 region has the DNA TGTGCCTGGTCCGGCAGGTCCGGTGAAGCTTTCTTT. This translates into CAWSGRSGEAFF.

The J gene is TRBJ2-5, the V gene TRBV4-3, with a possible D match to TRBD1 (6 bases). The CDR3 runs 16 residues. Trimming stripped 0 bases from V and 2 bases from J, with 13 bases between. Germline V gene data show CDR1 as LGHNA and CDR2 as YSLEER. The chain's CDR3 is CASSQDGGRGQETQYF. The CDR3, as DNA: TGCGCCAGCAGCCAAGATGGCGGCAGGGGTCAAGAGACCCAGTACTTC.

CDR3 sequence (DNA): TGCGCCACTAAAGGACAGAGCTCCTACAATGAGCAGTTCTTC. Protein product: CATKGQSSYNEQFF. The chain recombines TRBV10-2 with TRBJ2-1; a possible D gene is TRBD1 (6 bases). This CDR3 spans 14 amino acids. The V end lost 10 bases, the J end lost 0 bases, and 13 bases lay between the germline ends. The germline V gene encodes CDR1 WSHSY and CDR2 SAAADI.

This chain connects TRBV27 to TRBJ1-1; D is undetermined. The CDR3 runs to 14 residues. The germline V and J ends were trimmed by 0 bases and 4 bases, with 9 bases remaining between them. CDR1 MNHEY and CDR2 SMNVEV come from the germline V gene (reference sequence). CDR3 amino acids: CASSLSGFPTEAFF. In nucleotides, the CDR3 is TGTGCCAGCAGTTTATCAGGCTTTCCCACTGAAGCTTTCTTT.

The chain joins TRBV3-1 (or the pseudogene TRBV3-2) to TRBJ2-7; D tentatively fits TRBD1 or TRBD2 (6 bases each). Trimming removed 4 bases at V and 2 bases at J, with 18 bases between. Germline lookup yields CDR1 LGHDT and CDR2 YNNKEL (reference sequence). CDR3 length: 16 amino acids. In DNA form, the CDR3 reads TGTGCCAGCAGCCCCGGACTGGGGGGCATAACCTACGAGCAGTACTTC. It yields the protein CASSPGLGGITYEQYF.

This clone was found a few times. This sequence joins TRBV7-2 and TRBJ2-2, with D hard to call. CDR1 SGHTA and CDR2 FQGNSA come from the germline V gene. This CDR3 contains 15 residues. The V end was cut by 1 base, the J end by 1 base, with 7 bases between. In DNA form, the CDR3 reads TGTGCCAGCAGCTTAGTGGCAGGGAACACCGGGGAGCTGTTTTTT. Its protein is CASSLVAGNTGELFF. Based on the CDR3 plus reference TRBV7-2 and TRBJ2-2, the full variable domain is GAGVSQSPSNKVTEKGKDVELRCDPISGHTALYWYRQSLGQGLEFLIYFQGNSAPDKSGLPSDRFSAERTGGSVSTLTIQRTQQEDSAVYLCASSLVAGNTGELFFGEGSRLTVL.

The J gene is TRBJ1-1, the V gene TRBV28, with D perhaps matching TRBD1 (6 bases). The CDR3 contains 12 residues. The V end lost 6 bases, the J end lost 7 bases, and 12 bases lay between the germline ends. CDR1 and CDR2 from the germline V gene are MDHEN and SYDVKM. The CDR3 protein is CASSPQGGEAFF. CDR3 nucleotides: TGTGCCAGCAGCCCCCAAGGGGGTGAAGCTTTCTTT.

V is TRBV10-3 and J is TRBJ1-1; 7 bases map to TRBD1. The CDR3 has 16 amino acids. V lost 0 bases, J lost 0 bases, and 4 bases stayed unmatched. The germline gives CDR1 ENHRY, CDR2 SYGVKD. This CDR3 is CAISESDRAMNTEAFF. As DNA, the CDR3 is TGTGCCATCAGTGAGTCTGACAGGGCTATGAACACTGAAGCTTTCTTT.